Listed here are 19 T cell receptor beta chains from one sample, sequenced in a study of blood T cell repertoires in COVID-19. Measured with immunoSEQ multiplex PCR; TCRdb has only the in-frame clones, and not every one. Among around 140,000 clones listed, 85% to 90% were seen once. Sequenced sample: peripheral blood. The source is a woman in her sixties with acute or convalescent COVID-19.

The rearrangement joins TRBV9 to TRBJ2-3; perhaps TRBD2 as D (5 bases). V dropped 2 bases and J dropped 2 bases, with 15 bases sitting between them. The CDR3 length is 16 residues. Germline CDR1 and CDR2: SGDLS and YYNGEE. The CDR3 sequence: CASSVRELRDTDTQYF. Here the CDR3 DNA reads TGTGCCAGCAGCGTCCGGGAACTCCGGGACACAGATACGCAGTATTTT. Supplemented by reference TRBV9 and TRBJ2-3, the full variable domain reads DSGVTQTPKHLITATGQRVTLRCSPRSGDLSVYWYQQSLDQGLQFLIQYYNGEERAKGNILERFSAQQFPDLHSELNLSSLELGDSALYFCASSVRELRDTDTQYFGPGTRLTVL.

The gene calls are TRBV7-2 and TRBJ2-7; possibly TRBD1 for D (7 bases). There are 13 residues in the CDR3. Germline V CDR1 and CDR2: SGHTA, FQGNSA. V dropped 1 base and J dropped 6 bases, with 10 bases sitting between them. Here the CDR3 reads CASSLGRDSEQYF. DNA of the CDR3: TGTGCCAGCAGCTTAGGGCGGGACAGCGAGCAGTACTTC.

This rearrangement joins TRBV6-1 to TRBJ1-3, with no clear D. V dropped 7 bases and J dropped 1 base, with 17 bases sitting between them. The CDR3 sequence is 16 residues long. Germline lookup yields CDR1 MNHNS and CDR2 SASEGT. CDR3 residues: CASNEGRSASGNTIYF. In DNA form, the CDR3 reads TGTGCCAGCAATGAGGGCCGTTCCGCGTCTGGAAACACCATATATTTT.

This chain joins TRBV4-1 and TRBJ1-2, with 11 bases aligning to TRBD1. V lost 3 bases to trimming and J lost 5 bases; unmatched junction nucleotides: 11. The CDR3 has 17 residues. CDR1 and CDR2 from the germline V gene are MGHRA and YSYEKL. CDR3 sequence (DNA): TGCGCCAGCAGCCAGGAATCCGGGACAGGGGGTAGTTATGGCTACACCTTC. Amino acids: CASSQESGTGGSYGYTF.

This clone was detected only once. V and J are TRBV7-9 and TRBJ1-2; perhaps TRBD1 as D (5 bases). The CDR3 sequence is 15 residues long. V lost 2 bases and J 6 bases, leaving 16 bases between the germline ends. Germline CDR1 SEHNR, CDR2 FQNEAQ (reference sequence). The CDR3: CASSLLADKDDGYTF. CDR3 nucleotide sequence: TGTGCCAGCAGCTTATTAGCGGACAAGGACGATGGCTACACCTTC.

The chain joins TRBV15 to TRBJ2-7, with D tentatively TRBD2 (5 bases). This CDR3 contains 13 residues. CDR1 and CDR2 from the germline V gene are LNHNV and YYDKDF (reference sequence). The germline V and J ends were trimmed by 8 bases and 3 bases, with 14 bases remaining between them. Here the CDR3 reads CATQRGMGYEQYF. The CDR3 nucleotides are TGTGCCACCCAACGAGGGATGGGCTACGAGCAGTACTTC.

The chain combines TRBV7-9 with TRBJ1-3; 7 positions agree with TRBD1. The CDR3 consists of 17 residues. With 3 bases clipped from V and 0 bases from J, the junction kept 8 bases outside the gene matches. CDR1 is SEHNR and CDR2 is FQNEAQ in the germline V gene (reference sequence). In DNA form, the CDR3 reads TGTGCCAGCAGCTTCACCAACCGGGACAGCTCTGGAAACACCATATATTTT. As protein: CASSFTNRDSSGNTIYF.

The rearrangement joins TRBV28 to TRBJ1-1; D gene unclear. The V and J ends lost 3 bases and 1 base respectively, with 6 bases between them. The CDR3 is made up of 13 amino acids. CDR1 is MDHEN, CDR2 SYDVKM, per germline. Here the CDR3 reads CASSFIRNTEAFF. The CDR3 nucleotides read TGTGCCAGCAGTTTTATCAGGAACACTGAAGCTTTCTTT. The whole variable domain, remainder taken from reference TRBV28 and TRBJ1-1, is DVKVTQSSRYLVKRTGEKVFLECVQDMDHENMFWYRQDPGLGLRLIYFSYDVKMKEKGDIPEGYSVSREKKERFSLILESASTNQTSMYLCASSFIRNTEAFFGQGTRLTVV.

This chain links TRBV7-8 with TRBJ2-7; 9 bases map to TRBD1. Germline trimming cut 0 bases from V and 6 bases from J; bases unmatched to any gene: 3. CDR1 SGHVS and CDR2 FQNEAQ come from the germline V gene. This CDR3 is built from 14 residues. DNA of the CDR3: TGTGCCAGCAGCTTAGCACAGGGGGCCAGCGAGCAGTACTTC. It encodes CASSLAQGASEQYF.

The gene calls are TRBV3-1 (or the pseudogene TRBV3-2) and TRBJ1-1; 10 bases agree with TRBD1. Germline CDR1 reads LGHDT; CDR2 reads YNNKEL (reference sequence). This CDR3 is built from 11 residues. Trimming at V came to 4 bases and at J to 11 bases, leaving 1 base not matched to a gene. CDR3 sequence reads: CASSRQGAAFF. The CDR3 bases are TGTGCCAGCAGCCGACAGGGGGCGGCTTTCTTT.

V and J are TRBV7-2 and TRBJ1-5; 9 nucleotides agree with TRBD1. With 1 base clipped from V and 7 bases from J, the junction kept 5 bases outside the gene matches. CDR1 and CDR2 from the germline V gene are SGHTA and FQGNSA. The CDR3 has 15 residues. CDR3 DNA: TGTGCCAGCAGCTTAGATGGGACAGGGTACCAGCCCCAGCATTTT. As protein: CASSLDGTGYQPQHF.

The V and J genes are TRBV9 and TRBJ1-4; 8 bases align to TRBD1. The junction had 3 bases not matched to a gene; V was cut back by 2 bases and J by 0 bases. CDR3 length: 16 amino acids. From germline, CDR1 is SGDLS and CDR2 YYNGEE. CDR3 in DNA: TGTGCCAGCAGCGTCGACAGGGGAGCAACTAATGAAAAACTGTTTTTT. Translation gives CASSVDRGATNEKLFF.

This CDR3 is CASSQLGQGLSYNSPLHF. The CDR3 DNA follows: TGCGCCAGCAGCCAACTGGGACAGGGGCTCTCCTATAATTCACCCCTCCACTTT. This rearrangement joins TRBV4-1 to TRBJ1-6; 10 bases agree with TRBD1. Trimming at V came to 2 bases and at J to 0 bases, leaving 4 bases not matched to a gene. There are 18 residues in the CDR3. Germline CDR1 MGHRA, CDR2 YSYEKL.

CDR3 protein: CASRTTGGETQYF. CDR3 sequence (DNA): TGTGCCAGCAGGACCACAGGGGGAGAGACCCAGTACTTC. V and J are TRBV2 and TRBJ2-5; TRBD1 aligns across 8 bases. Trimming removed 6 bases from V and 4 bases from J; junction bases left unmatched: 4. Germline V gene sequence: CDR1 SNHLY, CDR2 FYNNEI. The CDR3 covers 13 residues.

This clone appeared a single time. The rearrangement uses TRBV5-6 and TRBJ1-2; TRBD1 aligns across 7 bases. Germline assignment: CDR1 SGHDT and CDR2 YYEEEE. The CDR3 extends over 15 amino acids. V shed 4 bases, J shed 0 bases, and the junction held 6 bases outside the gene matches. The CDR3 loop reads CASSPYRGPNYGYTF. As DNA, the CDR3 is TGTGCCAGCAGCCCGTACAGGGGCCCTAACTATGGCTACACCTTC.

This clone was picked up one time. This chain connects TRBV5-1 to TRBJ2-7, with D perhaps TRBD1 (6 bases). Germline lookup yields CDR1 SGHRS and CDR2 YFSETQ. CDR3 length equals 13 residues. Trimming left V 5 bases short and J 5 bases short, with 14 bases between. The CDR3 DNA reads as TGCGCCAGCAGTCAACAGGGAGTAAACGAGCAGTACTTC. Residues: CASSQQGVNEQYF.

The chain combines TRBV7-2 with TRBJ2-3, with a weak D call TRBD2 (5 bases). The V gene's germline CDR1 is SGHTA and CDR2 FQGNSA. There are 16 residues in the CDR3. The germline V and J ends were trimmed by 2 bases and 0 bases, with 12 bases remaining between them. CDR3 loop: CASSLFGTGSTDTQYF. In nucleotides, the CDR3 is TGTGCCAGCAGCTTATTCGGCACGGGGAGCACAGATACGCAGTATTTT. Variable domain in full (rest from reference TRBV7-2 and TRBJ2-3): GAGVSQSPSNKVTEKGKDVELRCDPISGHTALYWYRQSLGQGLEFLIYFQGNSAPDKSGLPSDRFSAERTGGSVSTLTIQRTQQEDSAVYLCASSLFGTGSTDTQYFGPGTRLTVL.

This chain links TRBV3-1 (or the pseudogene TRBV3-2) with TRBJ1-2; 8 bases map to TRBD1. Germline CDR1 and CDR2: LGHDT and YNNKEL (reference sequence). The CDR3 loop spans 15 amino acids. After removal of 1 base from V and 6 bases from J, the junction contained 7 bases not matched to a gene. CDR3 bases: TGTGCCAGCAGCCAAGGGCAGGGGGCTGGTCATGGCTACACCTTC. Translated, it gives CASSQGQGAGHGYTF.

In its sample, this clone was seen a few times. The rearrangement links TRBV6-6 to TRBJ1-6; no clear D. With 5 bases removed from V and 0 bases from J, the gap between germline ends came to 17 bases. The CDR3 spans 18 residues. Germline CDR1 and CDR2: MNHNY and SVGAGI (reference sequence). This CDR3 is CASSPTAIQSSYNSPLHF. The CDR3 region has the DNA TGTGCCAGCAGTCCTACAGCCATCCAAAGCTCCTATAATTCACCCCTCCACTTT.